Presented here are 23 T cell receptor beta chains from one specimen sequenced in a study of T-cell memory formation after mild COVID-19. TCRdb ran MiXCR on the 5' RACE reads and lists one entry per CDR3 protein. The table shows fewer than 700,000 distinct CDR3 sequences, with roughly 18% occurring only once. Sequencing was carried out using PBMCs or a T cell subset sorted from them (not recorded which). The receptors were gathered from an adult woman who had mild COVID-19 (a few samples of this study predate the infection). Cell type and time point are not known.

The rearrangement joins TRBV6-6 to TRBJ2-3, with 9 nucleotides matching TRBD1. Germline V gives CDR1 MNHNY, CDR2 SVGAGI (reference sequence). The CDR3 sequence is 17 residues long. J lost 5 bases, V lost 5 bases, and 14 bases had no gene match. This CDR3 reads CASSLFDRGQGEDTQYF. CDR3 coding DNA: TGTGCCAGCAGTCTTTTCGACAGGGGACAGGGAGAAGATACGCAGTATTTT.

The gene calls are TRBV5-4 and TRBJ2-1, with 13 bases identical to TRBD2. Germline lookup yields CDR1 SGHNT and CDR2 YYREEE (reference sequence). J lost 8 bases, V lost 2 bases, and 4 bases had no gene match. CDR3 length: 15 amino acids. The CDR3 loop is CASSFGLAGVDEQFF. CDR3 nucleotide sequence: TGTGCCAGCAGCTTCGGACTAGCGGGAGTCGATGAGCAGTTCTTC. The full variable domain, completed using reference TRBV5-4 and TRBJ2-1, is ETGVTQSPTHLIKTRGQQVTLRCSSQSGHNTVSWYQQALGQGPQFIFQYYREEENGRGNFPPRFSGLQFPNYSSELNVNALELDDSALYLCASSFGLAGVDEQFFGPGTRLTVL.

The chain employs TRBV27 and TRBJ2-6; tentatively, D is TRBD2 (5 bases). This CDR3 has 16 amino acids. In germline, CDR1 is MNHEY, CDR2 SMNVEV (reference sequence). V lost 3 bases and J 1 base, leaving 10 bases between the germline ends. The CDR3 sequence is CASSFRSGSGANVLTF. CDR3 DNA sequence: TGTGCCAGCAGTTTTCGGTCGGGGTCTGGGGCCAACGTCCTGACTTTC.

This clonotype appeared a few times. The V gene is TRBV3-1, the J gene TRBJ1-2, with D possibly TRBD1 on 5 matching bases. The CDR3 consists of 15 residues. V was pared by 0 bases and J by 2 bases, with 10 bases between. Germline loops: CDR1 LGHDT, CDR2 YNNKEL (reference sequence). CDR3 loop: CASSQDAGSNYGYTF. CDR3 in DNA: TGTGCCAGCAGCCAAGATGCAGGGTCCAACTATGGCTACACCTTC.

CDR3 in DNA: TGTGCCATCAGTGGCTGGACAGGAGGCAATGAGCAGTTCTTC. This sequence encodes CAISGWTGGNEQFF. The rearrangement joins TRBV10-3 to TRBJ2-1; 7 bases align to TRBD1. Germline lookup yields CDR1 ENHRY and CDR2 SYGVKD. CDR3 length: 14 residues. V was clipped by 4 bases and J by 6 bases; unmatched bases: 6.

This clonotype has just a few counts. The chain uses TRBV7-2 and TRBJ2-1, with unresolved D. The germline V gene has CDR1 SGHTA and CDR2 FQGNSA. V was cut by 2 bases and J by 4 bases, with 9 bases left in between. The CDR3 spans 14 residues. CDR3 residues: CASSLRLKYNEQFF. In nucleotides, the CDR3 is TGTGCCAGCAGCTTAAGGTTGAAGTACAATGAGCAGTTCTTC.

The chain joins TRBV24-1 to TRBJ1-5; TRBD1 agrees at 9 bases. Germline CDR1 and CDR2: KGHDR and SFDVKD. V shed 9 bases, J shed 5 bases, and the junction held 7 bases outside the gene matches. The CDR3 is made up of 14 amino acids. The CDR3, as DNA: TGTGCCACCTTGGCGGGACAGGGACATCAGCCCCAGCATTTT. This sequence encodes CATLAGQGHQPQHF.

V and J are TRBV18 and TRBJ2-1, with a tentative D call TRBD2 (6 bases). This CDR3 is built from 16 residues. CDR1 and CDR2 (germline): KGHSH, LQKENI. V lost 1 base and J lost 4, with 14 bases in between. Here the CDR3 DNA reads TGTGCCAGCTCACCACAGGAGGGAGCGAATTACAATGAGCAGTTCTTC. It yields the protein CASSPQEGANYNEQFF.

Only a few counts were recorded for this clonotype. This chain connects TRBV9 to TRBJ2-7, with D perhaps TRBD1 (6 bases). Looked up from germline, CDR1 is SGDLS and CDR2 is YYNGEE. This CDR3 contains 15 residues. The germline V and J ends were trimmed by 2 bases and 0 bases, with 12 bases remaining between them. CDR3 nucleotides: TGTGCCAGCAGCGTTTCAGGGGCCAGCTCCTACGAGCAGTACTTC. Translation gives CASSVSGASSYEQYF.

This clonotype turned up a few times. This rearrangement joins TRBV9 to TRBJ2-1; 10 bases map to TRBD1. The CDR3 runs 19 residues. Germline V CDR1 and CDR2: SGDLS, YYNGEE. Trimming cost V 4 bases and J 0 bases; bases outside gene matches: 13. This CDR3 reads CASSSRPGTGEGSYNEQFF. CDR3 bases: TGTGCCAGCAGCAGTCGTCCCGGGACAGGGGAGGGCTCCTACAATGAGCAGTTCTTC.

This clonotype was counted at least ten times. The chain combines TRBV7-8 with TRBJ2-3, with D possibly being TRBD1 (5 bases). CDR1 and CDR2 from the germline V gene are SGHVS and FQNEAQ. This CDR3 is 15 amino acids long. Trimming left V 5 bases short and J 6 bases short, with 18 bases between. This CDR3 is CASSLQGARRDTQYF. Written as DNA, the CDR3 is TGTGCCAGCAGCCTTCAAGGGGCACGGCGGGATACGCAGTATTTT.

The V gene is TRBV5-1, the J gene TRBJ2-1, with D perhaps TRBD1 (5 bases). The CDR3 consists of 15 residues. V lost 0 bases to trimming and J lost 7 bases, with 14 bases between them. Germline V gives CDR1 SGHRS, CDR2 YFSETQ. DNA of the CDR3: TGCGCCAGCAGCTTGGAGGGGCGCAGGGATAATGAGCAGTTCTTC. This encodes CASSLEGRRDNEQFF.

This chain links TRBV11-2 with TRBJ2-2, with no clear D. With 3 bases removed from V and 6 bases from J, the gap between germline ends came to 14 bases. The CDR3 runs to 15 residues. The germline gives CDR1 SGHAT, CDR2 FQNNGV. The CDR3 DNA reads as TGTGCCAGCAGCTTCGGCGGATTTGGTTCCGGGGAGCTGTTTTTT. Amino acid sequence: CASSFGGFGSGELFF.

This clonotype was seen a handful of times. A much larger clone differs from this one at a single base, so this may be a read error. The chain joins TRBV24-1 to TRBJ1-5; D call uncertain. Germline V lookup: CDR1 KGHDR, CDR2 SFDVKD. Trimming took off 7 bases at V and 0 bases at J, with 3 bases between the two ends. This CDR3 is 12 amino acids long. The CDR3 nucleotides are TGTGCCACCAGCCTTAGCAATCAGCCCCAGCATTTT. It translates to CATSLSNQPQHF.

The chain is built from TRBV12-3 or TRBV12-4 and TRBJ2-7; 7 nucleotides line up with TRBD1. J was trimmed by 0 bases and V by 7 bases; bases with no gene match: 6. The CDR3 spans 14 residues. The CDR3 reads CASKFGTASYEQYF. As DNA, the CDR3 is TGTGCCAGCAAATTTGGGACAGCCTCCTACGAGCAGTACTTC.

V is TRBV3-1 and J is TRBJ2-3, with D possibly being TRBD2 (6 bases). This CDR3 has 16 residues. Germline lookup yields CDR1 LGHDT and CDR2 YNNKEL (reference sequence). V lost 4 bases to trimming and J lost 4 bases, with 18 bases between them. The CDR3 nucleotides read TGTGCCAGCAGCCGGACGGGACGGTCGGGGGCAGATACGCAGTATTTT. This sequence encodes CASSRTGRSGADTQYF.

The chain has TRBV6-2 or TRBV6-3 and TRBJ2-3, with D possibly TRBD1 on 5 matching bases. The germline V gene has CDR1 MNHEY and CDR2 SVGEGT. V lost 6 bases and J lost 4, with 11 bases in between. The CDR3 is 13 residues long. CDR3 sequence reads: CASRTVFSDTQYF. In DNA, the CDR3 is TGTGCCAGCAGGACAGTTTTTTCAGATACGCAGTATTTT.

The V call is TRBV29-1, the J call TRBJ2-7, with D perhaps TRBD1 (6 bases). The germline V and J ends were trimmed by 8 bases and 1 base, with 12 bases remaining between them. The CDR3 has 12 amino acids. Germline values: CDR1 SQVTM, CDR2 ANQGSEA. This CDR3 is CSPQGWSYEQYF. CDR3 DNA: TGCAGCCCCCAGGGGTGGTCCTACGAGCAGTACTTC.

This clonotype occurred a few times. The chain carries TRBV15 and TRBJ2-2; either TRBD1 or TRBD2 may supply D (5 bases each). Germline assignment: CDR1 LNHNV and CDR2 YYDKDF (reference sequence). The V and J ends lost 0 bases and 5 bases respectively, with 13 bases between them. CDR3 length: 16 residues. This chain's CDR3 is CATSRDSAWGTGELFF. CDR3 nucleotide sequence: TGTGCCACCAGCAGAGATTCGGCTTGGGGGACCGGGGAGCTGTTTTTT.

This clonotype was counted only a few times. The chain employs TRBV30 and TRBJ2-1, with 10 bases identical to TRBD2. The germline gives CDR1 GTSNPN, CDR2 SVGIG (reference sequence). The CDR3 sequence is 15 residues long. V lost 0 bases to trimming and J lost 8 bases; unmatched junction nucleotides: 7. DNA for the CDR3: TGTGCCTGGAGTGTACTAGCGGGGTGGCGGGATGAGCAGTTCTTC. This translates into CAWSVLAGWRDEQFF.

This clonotype was seen a handful of times. The chain is built from TRBV5-1 and TRBJ2-1, with a tentative D call TRBD2 (6 bases). The V gene lost 5 bases and the J gene lost 8 bases, with 29 bases spanning the gap. CDR1 SGHRS and CDR2 YFSETQ come from the germline V gene. The CDR3 runs to 18 residues. Here the CDR3 reads CASRDYRGGNSLIDEQFF. The DNA for the CDR3 is TGCGCCAGCAGAGACTACCGGGGCGGGAATAGCCTTATCGATGAGCAGTTCTTC.

The rearrangement joins TRBV7-2 to TRBJ2-1; D may correspond to TRBD1 or TRBD2 (5 bases each). Germline CDR1 reads SGHTA; CDR2 reads FQGNSA. This CDR3 has 16 residues. V was cut by 4 bases and J by 3 bases, with 16 bases left in between. The CDR3: CASSSPLGAHYNEQFF. Here the CDR3 DNA reads TGTGCCAGCAGCTCCCCCCTCGGGGCCCACTACAATGAGCAGTTCTTC.

The rearrangement joins TRBV9 to TRBJ2-1; maybe TRBD2 (6 bases). Per germline, CDR1 SGDLS and CDR2 YYNGEE. The CDR3 is 19 amino acids. V dropped 0 bases and J dropped 0 bases, with 19 bases sitting between them. The CDR3 reads CASSVEGWGGESSYNEQFF. CDR3 nucleotide sequence: TGTGCCAGCAGCGTAGAAGGGTGGGGCGGGGAGAGCTCCTACAATGAGCAGTTCTTC.